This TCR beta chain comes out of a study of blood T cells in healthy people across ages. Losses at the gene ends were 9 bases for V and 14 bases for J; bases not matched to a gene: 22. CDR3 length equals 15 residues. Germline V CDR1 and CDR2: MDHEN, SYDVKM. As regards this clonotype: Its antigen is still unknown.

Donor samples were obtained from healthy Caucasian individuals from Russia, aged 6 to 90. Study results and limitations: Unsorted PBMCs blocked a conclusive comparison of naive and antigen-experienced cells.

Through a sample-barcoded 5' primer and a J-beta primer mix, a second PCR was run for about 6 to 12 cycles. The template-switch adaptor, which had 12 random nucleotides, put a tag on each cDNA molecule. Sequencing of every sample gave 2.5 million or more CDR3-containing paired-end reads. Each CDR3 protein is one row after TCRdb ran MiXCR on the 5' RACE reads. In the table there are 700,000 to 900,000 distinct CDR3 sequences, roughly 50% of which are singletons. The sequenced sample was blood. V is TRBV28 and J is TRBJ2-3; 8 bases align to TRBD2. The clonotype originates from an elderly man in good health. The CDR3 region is CASNPPAGDGRYAYF. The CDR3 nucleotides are TGTGCCAGTAACCCTCCAGCGGGAGACGGGAGATACGCGTATTTT. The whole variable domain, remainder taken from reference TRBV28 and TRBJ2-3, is DVKVTQSSRYLVKRTGEKVFLECVQDMDHENMFWYRQDPGLGLRLIYFSYDVKMKEKGDIPEGYSVSREKKERFSLILESASTNQTSMYLCASNPPAGDGRYAYFGPGTRLTVL.